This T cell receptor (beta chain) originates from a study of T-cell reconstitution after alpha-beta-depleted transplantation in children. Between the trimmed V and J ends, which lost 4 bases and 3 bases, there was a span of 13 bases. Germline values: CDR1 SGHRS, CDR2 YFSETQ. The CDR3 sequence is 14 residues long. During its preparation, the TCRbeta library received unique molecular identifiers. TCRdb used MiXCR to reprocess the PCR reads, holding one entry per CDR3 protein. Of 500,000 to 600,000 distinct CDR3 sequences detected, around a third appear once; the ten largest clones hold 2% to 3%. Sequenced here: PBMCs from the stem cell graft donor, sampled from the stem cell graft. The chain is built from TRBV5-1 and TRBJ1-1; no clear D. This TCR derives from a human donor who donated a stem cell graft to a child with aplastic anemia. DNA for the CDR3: TGCGCCAGCAGCCTGCTTGGGGATGACACTGAAGCTTTCTTT. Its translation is CASSLLGDDTEAFF.